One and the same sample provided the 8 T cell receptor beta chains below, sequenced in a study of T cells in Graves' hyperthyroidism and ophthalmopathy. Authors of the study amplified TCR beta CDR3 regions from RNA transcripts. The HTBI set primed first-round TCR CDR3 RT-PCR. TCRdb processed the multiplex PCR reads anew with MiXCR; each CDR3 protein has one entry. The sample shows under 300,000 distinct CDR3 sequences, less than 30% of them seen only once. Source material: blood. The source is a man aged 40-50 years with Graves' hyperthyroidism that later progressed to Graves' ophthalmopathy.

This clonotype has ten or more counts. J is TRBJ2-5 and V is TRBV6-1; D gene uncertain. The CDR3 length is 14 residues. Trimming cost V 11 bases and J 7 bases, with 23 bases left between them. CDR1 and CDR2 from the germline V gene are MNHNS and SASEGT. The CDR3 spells CAGSRRPGIGTQYF. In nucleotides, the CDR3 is TGTGCCGGCTCTCGCAGGCCCGGCATCGGGACCCAGTACTTC.

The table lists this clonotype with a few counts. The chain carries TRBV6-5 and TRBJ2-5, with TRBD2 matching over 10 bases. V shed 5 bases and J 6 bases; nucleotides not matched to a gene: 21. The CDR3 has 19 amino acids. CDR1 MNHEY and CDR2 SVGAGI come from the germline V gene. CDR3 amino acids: CASSPTGSVKREGAKTQYF. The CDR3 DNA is TGTGCCAGCAGTCCCACAGGGTCGGTCAAGCGGGAGGGCGCAAAGACCCAGTACTTC.

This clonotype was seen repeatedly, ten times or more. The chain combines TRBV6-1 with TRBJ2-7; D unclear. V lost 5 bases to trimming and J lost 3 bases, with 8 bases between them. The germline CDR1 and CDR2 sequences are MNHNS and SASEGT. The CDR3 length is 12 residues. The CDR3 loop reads CASSNDLYEQYF. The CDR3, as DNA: TGTGCCAGCAGTAATGACCTCTACGAGCAGTACTTC.

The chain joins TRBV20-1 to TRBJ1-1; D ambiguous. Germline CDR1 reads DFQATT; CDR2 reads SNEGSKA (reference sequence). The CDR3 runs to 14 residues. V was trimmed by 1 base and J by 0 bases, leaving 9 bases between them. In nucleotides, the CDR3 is TGCAGTGCTAGAGGGGGTCGGGTGAACACTGAAGCTTTCTTT. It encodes CSARGGRVNTEAFF.

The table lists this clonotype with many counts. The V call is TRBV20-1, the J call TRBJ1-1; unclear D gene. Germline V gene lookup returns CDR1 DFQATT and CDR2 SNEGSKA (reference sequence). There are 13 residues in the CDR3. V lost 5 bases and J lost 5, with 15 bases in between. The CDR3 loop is CSARPGRLTEAFF. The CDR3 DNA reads TGCAGTGCTCGACCGGGGAGACTAACTGAAGCTTTCTTT.

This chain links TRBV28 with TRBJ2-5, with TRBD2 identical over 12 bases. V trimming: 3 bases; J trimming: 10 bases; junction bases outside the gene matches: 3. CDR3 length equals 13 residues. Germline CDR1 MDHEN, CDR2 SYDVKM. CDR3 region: CASSFILAGGQYF. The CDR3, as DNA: TGTGCCAGCAGTTTTATACTAGCGGGAGGCCAGTACTTC.

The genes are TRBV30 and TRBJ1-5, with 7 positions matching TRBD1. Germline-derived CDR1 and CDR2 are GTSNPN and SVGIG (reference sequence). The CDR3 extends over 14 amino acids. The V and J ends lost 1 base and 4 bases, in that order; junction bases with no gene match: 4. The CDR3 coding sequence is TGTGCCTGGAGTGCCGGGACAGAGAATCAGCCCCAGCATTTT. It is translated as CAWSAGTENQPQHF.

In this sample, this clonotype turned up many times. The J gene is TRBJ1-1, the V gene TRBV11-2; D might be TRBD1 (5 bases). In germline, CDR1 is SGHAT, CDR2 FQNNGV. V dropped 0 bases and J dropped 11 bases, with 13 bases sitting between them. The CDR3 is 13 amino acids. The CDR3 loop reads CASSLDRSGYAFF. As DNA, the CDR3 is TGTGCCAGCAGCTTAGATCGATCAGGGTACGCTTTCTTT.